These 21 T cell receptor beta chains share one sample of origin, sequenced in a study of patients and donors after allogeneic stem cell transplantation. TCRdb ran MiXCR on the RT-PCR reads and lists one entry per CDR3 protein. Here the sample spans over 200,000 distinct CDR3 sequences, around 40% being singletons. Sequenced input: blood, either unsorted or a sorted T cell fraction (not recorded which). Receptors originate from a human donor who was either an allogeneic HSCT recipient or a stem cell or donor lymphocyte infusion donor (not recorded which). It is not recorded whose cells these are; they may come from a transplant donor.

The sample holds a few counts of this clonotype. Relative to the germline gene, one junction end is altered; a read error may explain this. The rearrangement links TRBV28 to TRBJ1-6; D is perhaps TRBD1 (6 bases). Germline V gene sequence: CDR1 MDHEN, CDR2 SYDVKM. The CDR3 contains 15 residues. This CDR3 is CASSHRDKGYSPLHF. CDR3 nucleotides: TGTGCCAGCAGTCACCGGGACAAGGGTTATTCGCCCCTCCACTTT.

The V call is TRBV20-1, the J call TRBJ1-2; 11 nucleotides line up with TRBD1. V shed 3 bases and J 6 bases; nucleotides not matched to a gene: 6. The CDR3 length is 14 residues. Germline V gene sequence: CDR1 DFQATT, CDR2 SNEGSKA (reference sequence). The CDR3 here is CSASIPGQGDGYTF. CDR3 coding DNA: TGCAGTGCTAGCATTCCGGGACAGGGGGATGGCTACACCTTC.

The CDR3 sequence: CASSPSTYEQYF. CDR3 nucleotide sequence: TGTGCCAGCTCACCAAGCACCTACGAGCAGTACTTC. The chain recombines TRBV18 with TRBJ2-7; no definite D call. The germline V gene has CDR1 KGHSH and CDR2 LQKENI. This CDR3 has 12 residues. V dropped 2 bases and J dropped 2 bases, with 4 bases sitting between them.

The chain links TRBV3-1 to TRBJ1-4; D not certain. CDR3 size: 13 residues. V was trimmed by 3 bases and J by 5 bases, leaving 7 bases between them. Germline CDR1 is LGHDT and CDR2 is YNNKEL (reference sequence). In DNA, the CDR3 is TGTGCCAGCAGCCAGCCCCCAAATGAAAAACTGTTTTTT. Protein: CASSQPPNEKLFF.

The genes are TRBV10-3 and TRBJ1-2; TRBD1 matches at 7 bases. J gave up 3 bases and V 11 bases, and 6 bases lay outside the gene matches. Germline CDR1 reads ENHRY; CDR2 reads SYGVKD. This CDR3 contains 12 residues. Written as DNA, the CDR3 is TGTGCCCACAGGGGCCAGGACTATGGCTACACCTTC. It translates to CAHRGQDYGYTF.

The rearrangement joins TRBV7-3 to TRBJ1-6; TRBD1 aligns across 7 bases. Germline loops: CDR1 SGHTA, CDR2 FQGTGA. The CDR3 spans 15 residues. V dropped 5 bases and J dropped 5; count of bases not matched to a gene: 6. The CDR3 loop reads CASSTTGQNNSPLHF. The CDR3, as DNA: TGTGCCAGCAGCACCACGGGACAGAATAATTCACCCCTCCACTTT.

The chain is built from TRBV15 and TRBJ2-7; D tentatively reads TRBD1 or TRBD2 (5 bases each). CDR3 length equals 12 residues. Germline CDR1 is LNHNV and CDR2 is YYDKDF (reference sequence). V was clipped by 8 bases and J by 4 bases, with 12 bases between them. This CDR3 is CATGGTVYEQYF. The CDR3 bases are TGTGCCACCGGTGGGACGGTTTACGAGCAGTACTTC.

V gene TRBV5-4 combines with J gene TRBJ2-6; TRBD1 might be the D (6 bases). The CDR3 spans 15 residues. Germline V gene lookup returns CDR1 SGHNT and CDR2 YYREEE (reference sequence). Trimming cost V 1 base and J 1 base, with 6 bases left between them. In nucleotides, the CDR3 is TGTGCCAGCAGCTTGCAGGGGTCTGGGGCCAACGTCCTGACTTTC. Translating gives CASSLQGSGANVLTF.

The rearrangement joins TRBV7-3 to TRBJ1-1, with D hard to call. This CDR3 has 14 amino acids. CDR1 is SGHTA and CDR2 is FQGTGA in the germline V gene. The ends were cut back, 0 bases at V and 1 base at J, with 6 bases in the middle. CDR3 amino acids: CASSLTRGNTEAFF. The CDR3 DNA sequence: TGTGCCAGCAGCTTAACCCGGGGGAACACTGAAGCTTTCTTT.

This clonotype was observed a handful of times. The chain is built from TRBV5-1 and TRBJ1-2; TRBD1 aligns across 7 bases. The V and J ends lost 5 bases and 4 bases, in that order; junction bases with no gene match: 11. Germline loops: CDR1 SGHRS, CDR2 YFSETQ. The length of the CDR3 is 15 residues. CDR3 protein: CASSLPGAGGYGYTF. CDR3 DNA: TGCGCCAGCAGTCTCCCAGGGGCAGGGGGCTATGGCTACACCTTC.

This chain connects TRBV3-1 to TRBJ1-4; a weak D match, TRBD1 (6 bases). Germline loops: CDR1 LGHDT, CDR2 YNNKEL (reference sequence). CDR3 length: 18 amino acids. V was pared by 0 bases and J by 4 bases, with 18 bases between. This CDR3 is CASSQDSRPGGYNEKLFF. The CDR3 nucleotides are TGTGCCAGCAGCCAAGATTCCCGTCCTGGGGGCTATAATGAAAAACTGTTTTTT.

This clonotype came up a few times. CDR3 loop: CASSIAGTKAFF. CDR3 in DNA: TGTGCCAGCAGCATCGCGGGGACTAAAGCTTTCTTT. The chain recombines TRBV12-3 or TRBV12-4 with TRBJ1-1; possibly TRBD1 for D (5 bases). Trimming took 6 bases from V and 9 from J, leaving 14 bases between them. CDR3 size: 12 residues.

V is TRBV24-1 and J is TRBJ2-2; D remains unclear. Germline CDR1 reads KGHDR; CDR2 reads SFDVKD. The CDR3 extends over 15 amino acids. The V and J ends lost 5 bases and 1 base respectively, with 10 bases between them. CDR3 in amino acids: CATSAMAGNTGELFF. The DNA for the CDR3 is TGTGCCACCAGTGCCATGGCTGGGAACACCGGGGAGCTGTTTTTT.

The chain recombines TRBV7-9 with TRBJ2-7, with D hard to call. Germline V lookup: CDR1 SEHNR, CDR2 FQNEAQ (reference sequence). V lost 5 bases and J 3 bases, leaving 8 bases between the germline ends. The CDR3 covers 12 residues. CDR3: CASSPHYYEQYF. The CDR3 nucleotides are TGTGCCAGCAGCCCTCACTACTACGAGCAGTACTTC. Full variable domain (remainder filled in from reference TRBV7-9 and TRBJ2-7): DTGVSQNPRHKITKRGQNVTFRCDPISEHNRLYWYRQTLGQGPEFLTYFQNEAQLEKSRLLSDRFSAERPKGSFSTLEIQRTEQGDSAMYLCASSPHYYEQYFGPGTRLTVT.

Ten or more counts support this clonotype. The rearrangement joins TRBV6-2 or TRBV6-3 to TRBJ2-7, with D unresolved. Germline CDR1 and CDR2: MNHEY and SVGEGT. With 2 bases removed from V and 2 bases from J, the gap between germline ends came to 7 bases. The CDR3 is made up of 13 amino acids. The DNA of the CDR3 is TGTGCCAGCAGTTACGACTGGACCTACGAGCAGTACTTC. It specifies CASSYDWTYEQYF.

This chain joins TRBV5-1 and TRBJ2-2; no firm D call. In germline, CDR1 is SGHRS, CDR2 YFSETQ. This CDR3 has 16 residues. Trimming took off 3 bases at V and 7 bases at J, with 19 bases between the two ends. CDR3 loop: CASSYRAGASSGELFF. The DNA for the CDR3 is TGCGCCAGCAGCTATAGAGCAGGAGCCAGCAGCGGGGAGCTGTTTTTT.

This clonotype was detected a few times. This rearrangement joins TRBV12-3 or TRBV12-4 to TRBJ1-5; 9 bases agree with TRBD1. This CDR3 contains 12 residues. The V gene end was trimmed by 8 bases and the J gene end by 7 bases; junction bases not matched to a gene: 3. CDR3 in amino acids: CASGTGSQPQHF. In DNA, the CDR3 is TGTGCCAGCGGGACAGGGTCCCAGCCCCAGCATTTT.

The gene calls are TRBV20-1 and TRBJ1-2; 9 bases match TRBD1. This CDR3 has 15 amino acids. V lost 5 bases, J lost 4 bases, and 11 bases stayed unmatched. In germline, CDR1 is DFQATT, CDR2 SNEGSKA (reference sequence). CDR3 DNA sequence: TGCAGTGCTCGACAAGGGACAGGGACTCCCTATGGCTACACCTTC. This sequence encodes CSARQGTGTPYGYTF.

Only one count was recorded for this clonotype. This chain links TRBV20-1 with TRBJ2-7, with TRBD1 matching over 7 bases. The J segment lost 0 bases and the V segment lost 1 base, leaving 12 bases of the junction unmatched. Germline CDR1 DFQATT, CDR2 SNEGSKA (reference sequence). The CDR3 consists of 17 residues. CDR3 residues: CSARGSVVTGSSYEQYF. The CDR3 region has the DNA TGCAGTGCTAGAGGCTCCGTCGTGACAGGGAGCTCCTACGAGCAGTACTTC.

The rearrangement uses TRBV6-6 and TRBJ1-5; D not certain. CDR1 is MNHNY, CDR2 SVGAGI, per germline (reference sequence). The CDR3 consists of 14 residues. Trimming removed 5 bases from V and 5 bases from J, with 13 bases in between. The CDR3 is CASSPLGRDQPQHF. The DNA for the CDR3 is TGTGCCAGCAGTCCTCTGGGTAGGGATCAGCCCCAGCATTTT.

This clonotype has a handful of counts. The genes are TRBV3-1 and TRBJ2-5; 12 nucleotides line up with TRBD2. Trimming at V came to 2 bases and at J to 2 bases, leaving 3 bases not matched to a gene. The CDR3 runs to 16 residues. From germline, CDR1 is LGHDT and CDR2 YNNKEL (reference sequence). The CDR3 sequence is CASSQTSGGPQETQYF. The CDR3 coding sequence is TGTGCCAGCAGCCAAACTAGCGGGGGGCCTCAAGAGACCCAGTACTTC.